These 3 T cell receptor beta chains share one sample of origin, sequenced in a study of Graves' ophthalmopathy and Graves' hyperthyroidism. Amplification of the TCR beta CDR3 regions used RNA transcripts (as template). A first-round RT-PCR used HTBI primers, followed by a second-round multiplex PCR. TCRdb re-analysed the multiplex PCR reads in MiXCR, keeping a single row per CDR3 protein. The table shows around 660,000 distinct CDR3 sequences, with about 38% occurring only once. The sequenced material came from peripheral blood. These receptors all come from an adult man with Graves' ophthalmopathy.

Comments on this clonotype: The junction does not match germline at one end; this may be a read error. The V gene is TRBV10-2, the J gene TRBJ1-1; TRBD1 matches at 7 bases. CDR1 is WSHSY and CDR2 is SAAADI in the germline V gene. This CDR3 region has 13 residues. The CDR3 DNA is TGTGCCAGCCTTCGACAGGGAGACACTGAAGCTTTCTTT. Translating it yields CASLRQGDTEAFF.

The chain carries TRBV5-1 and TRBJ1-2; possibly TRBD1 for D (5 bases). V gave up 0 bases and J gave up 0 bases, with 15 bases separating them. From germline, CDR1 is SGHRS and CDR2 YFSETQ. CDR3 size: 17 residues. The CDR3 DNA follows: TGCGCCAGCAGCTTGGTGGCGGACGGGGGAGCTAACTATGGCTACACCTTC. Translating gives CASSLVADGGANYGYTF.

The chain links TRBV7-2 to TRBJ1-4, with a possible D match to TRBD1 (6 bases). The CDR3 has 16 residues. Germline assignment: CDR1 SGHTA and CDR2 FQGNSA. The V gene lost 5 bases and the J gene lost 5 bases, with 18 bases spanning the gap. The DNA for the CDR3 is TGTGCCAGCAGCCAAGATCGGGGGGCCCCAAATGAAAAACTGTTTTTT. It codes for CASSQDRGAPNEKLFF.